This T cell receptor beta chain was recovered during a study of blood T cell repertoires in COVID-19. Across the study: Donors in the United States, Italy and Spain gave samples during acute or convalescent COVID-19.

The ends were cut back, 7 bases at V and 0 bases at J, with 16 bases in the middle. CDR1 is GTSNPN and CDR2 is SVGIG in the germline V gene (reference sequence). The CDR3 spans 16 residues. Some clones are missing from TCRdb's copy, which holds only in-frame ones; the method was immunoSEQ multiplex PCR. This sample has 240,000 or so clones; just under 90% occur once, and the top ten carry roughly 0.95%. Participants were aged about 18 to 100 years from around 25 US areas. Within 2 weeks of study entry, exposed participants had contacted a PCR-confirmed or clinician-diagnosed COVID-19 case. The TCR originated in a man in his forties or fifties who had been exposed to COVID-19. This rearrangement joins TRBV30 to TRBJ1-6; D is possibly TRBD1 (5 bases). Sample: PBMCs or T cells enriched from blood (not recorded which). The DNA for the CDR3 is TGTGCCTCGACAGTGAAACAATACTCCTATAATTCACCCCTCCACTTT. It is translated as CASTVKQYSYNSPLHF.